In this sample, the clone carrying this T cell receptor (beta chain) turned up once. The target antigen is unknown. Germline V gene lookup returns CDR1 SGDLS and CDR2 YYNGEE. The V gene lost 5 bases and the J gene lost 3 bases, with 16 bases spanning the gap. CDR3 length: 15 amino acids. The PCR ran on 60 Vbeta and 13 Jbeta primers. TCRdb's table, derived via immunoSEQ multiplex PCR, lists solely in-frame clones and lacks some. The sample holds about 130,000 clones, approximately 84% seen once. This sample is drawn from a study of cytomegalovirus exposure and HLA in healthy donors. Study-level information: Genotyping showed around 81% of hundreds of donors falling in the Caucasian-associated ancestry cluster.

Study observations and caveats: There were around 160 TCR beta chains listed as cytomegalovirus-associated. Accurate predictions that matched the HLA-A and HLA-B alleles of most subjects were reportedly made from TCR beta sequences. Indistinguishable V segments, including TRBV6-2 and TRBV6-3, were excluded.

The chain recombines TRBV9 with TRBJ2-3; D remains ambiguous. This clonotype was sampled from a boy aged 2 to 10 in good health and CMV-seronegative. Sequenced sample: PBMCs. The CDR3 reads CASSPRLSTTDTQYF. As DNA, the CDR3 is TGTGCCAGCAGTCCACGCCTCTCAACTACAGATACGCAGTATTTT.